Here is one TCR beta chain with its context. This sample was included in a study of shared T cell receptors in the human thymus. V shed 4 bases and J 3 bases; nucleotides not matched to a gene: 7. Germline V gene data show CDR1 as SGHAT and CDR2 as FQNNGV. The CDR3 runs to 15 residues. The method was immunoSEQ multiplex PCR; TCRdb's version includes in-frame clones alone and lacks a portion of them. The sample has hundreds of thousands of clones; around 89% are singletons. In addition, the sample was reused for a study of human thymus T cells. This second study notes: Related research has reported that thymic repertoires overlap highly among unrelated individuals.

The V gene is TRBV11-2, the J gene TRBJ1-2; 8 nucleotides agree with TRBD1. This sequence originates from a boy under three years old with a congenital heart defect. The sequenced sample was thymocytes. The CDR3 bases are TGTGCCAGCAGCTGGGGCAGGGGGCTGGACTATGGCTACACCTTC. This codes for CASSWGRGLDYGYTF.